Listed below are T cell receptor beta chains from one sample, sequenced in a study of OX40 agonist ivuxolimab in advanced cancers. Clones were read by immunoSEQ multiplex PCR, and TCRdb kept only the in-frame ones, dropping some. This table has more than 5,500 clones, roughly 84% appearing once. The sample here was CD4+ or CD8+ T cells sorted from blood, taken in a trial of the OX40 agonist ivuxolimab. The source of these receptors is an adult with an advanced solid tumor such as melanoma, head and neck, liver or kidney cancer. The CDR3 runs from the conserved cysteine through the conserved F or W. D genes are given only for firm matches. The size field is filled for only some rows; it gives once, few, many or a size class.

V	length	D	size	J	DNA	CDR3
TRBV2	16	NA	once	TRBJ2-1	TGTGCCAGCAGTGAACCACCGACTTCTAGCAGCGATGAGCAGTTCTTC	CASSEPPTSSSDEQFF
TRBV6-1	12	TRBD1	NA	TRBJ2-7	TGTGCCAGCATTCTAACAGGGGCCGAGCAGTACTTC	CASILTGAEQYF
TRBV5-1	15	NA	NA	TRBJ1-3	TGCGCCAGCAGCGCAGGACAGTCTTCTGGAAACACCATATATTTT	CASSAGQSSGNTIYF
TRBV5-1	14	NA	NA	TRBJ1-1	TGCGCCAGCAGCCCCGGACCAATGAACACTGAAGCTTTCTTT	CASSPGPMNTEAFF
TRBV6-1	12	NA	NA	TRBJ2-3	TGTGCCAGCGAGAGGAGCACAGATACGCAGTATTTT	CASERSTDTQYF
TRBV28	14	NA	NA	TRBJ2-7	TGTGCCAGCAGTTTGGGGGAGGTCACGCACGAGCAGTACTTC	CASSLGEVTHEQYF
TRBV7-9	14	NA	NA	TRBJ2-3	TGTGCCAGCAGCTTAGGTTTAGGCGCAGATACGCAGTATTTT	CASSLGLGADTQYF
TRBV9	14	NA	NA	TRBJ1-1	TGTGCCAGCAGCGTAGGGGGTGGTTCGGCTGAAGCTTTCTTT	CASSVGGGSAEAFF
TRBV19	17	NA	NA	TRBJ1-5	TGTGCCAGTAGTCCGCCCCCGGGGGCCAGGAGCAATCAGCCCCAGCATTTT	CASSPPPGARSNQPQHF
TRBV9	16	TRBD1	few	TRBJ1-2	TGTGCCAGCAGCGTAGCTTCGACAGGGACTAACTATGGCTACACCTTC	CASSVASTGTNYGYTF
TRBV4-1	15	NA	NA	TRBJ2-7	TGCGCCAGCAGCCAAGTGTTCGGGCCCCTCTACGAGCAGTACTTC	CASSQVFGPLYEQYF
TRBV5-1	14	NA	NA	TRBJ2-7	TGCGCCAGCAGCTTGGGCGGCAGTCTCTACGAGCAGTACTTC	CASSLGGSLYEQYF
TRBV30	13	TRBD2	NA	TRBJ2-1	TGTGCCTTTTCTAGCGGTACCTACAATGAGCAGTTCTTC	CAFSSGTYNEQFF
TRBV5-1	17	TRBD2	NA	TRBJ2-5	TGCGCCAGCGGACCTAGACCTAGCGGGAGTGGCCAAGAGACCCAGTACTTC	CASGPRPSGSGQETQYF
TRBV13	13	NA	NA	TRBJ1-1	TGTGCCAGCATCCTCGGCCGGGGTTTGGTAGCTTTCTTT	CASILGRGLVAFF
TRBV28	15	NA	NA	TRBJ1-2	TGTGCCAGCAGTTTGAGGGGCGGGGCCCTCTATGGCTACACCTTC	CASSLRGGALYGYTF
TRBV4-1	15	NA	NA	TRBJ2-7	TGCGCCAGCAGCCAAGTGGTGGGACCTTCGTACGAGCAGTACTTC	CASSQVVGPSYEQYF
TRBV20-1	11	NA	NA	TRBJ1-2	TGCAGTGCCCGGAGGGAATATGGCTACACCTTC	CSARREYGYTF
TRBV11-2	14	TRBD1	NA	TRBJ2-7	TGTGCCAGCAGCTTCAGGCAGGGGGCCTACGAGCAGTACTTC	CASSFRQGAYEQYF
TRBV30	13	NA	NA	TRBJ1-5	TGTGCCTGGGGGGCAACTAGCAATCAGCCCCAGCATTTT	CAWGATSNQPQHF
TRBV19	13	NA	NA	TRBJ1-2	TGTGCCAGTAGAGAAGCAGGGAACTATGGCTACACCTTC	CASREAGNYGYTF
TRBV14	17	TRBD2	NA	TRBJ2-7	TGTGCCAGCAGCCAAGAAGTTGGTAGCGGGAGTTCGGGGGAGCAGTACTTC	CASSQEVGSGSSGEQYF
TRBV11-3	14	NA	NA	TRBJ1-3	TGTGCCAGCGGGGAGGACAGTCTTGGAAACACCATATATTTT	CASGEDSLGNTIYF
TRBV11-2	14	NA	NA	TRBJ2-2	TGTGCCAGCAGCTTAGAAAGTCTACCCGGGGAGCTGTTTTTT	CASSLESLPGELFF
TRBV27	15	TRBD2	NA	TRBJ2-1	TGTGCCAGCAGTTCAGGGACTAGCGGGAGGAACGAGCAGTTCTTC	CASSSGTSGRNEQFF
TRBV27	16	TRBD2	NA	TRBJ2-1	TGTGCCAGCAGTTTATCGGGCGGACTAGCGTCCGGCGAGCAGTTCTTC	CASSLSGGLASGEQFF
TRBV27	13	NA	NA	TRBJ2-7	TGTGCCAGCAGTTCCCTGGGGGTCGACGAGCAGTACTTC	CASSSLGVDEQYF
TRBV7-9	16	NA	NA	TRBJ2-6	TGTGCCAGCAGCTCAGGCGCAGGGACTGGGGCCAACGTCCTGACTTTC	CASSSGAGTGANVLTF
TRBV7-8	16	TRBD1	once	TRBJ1-1	TGTGCCAGCAGCCCCGGGGAGGGGGCTTCCTTAGGTGAAGCTTTCTTT	CASSPGEGASLGEAFF
TRBV29-1	13	NA	NA	TRBJ2-7	TGCAGCGTAATCCGGGACGGAACCTACGAGCAGTACTTC	CSVIRDGTYEQYF
TRBV6-1	15	TRBD2	NA	TRBJ2-3	TGTGCCAGCAGTGAACTAGCGGGGGGGCCAGATACGCAGTATTTT	CASSELAGGPDTQYF
TRBV7-9	16	TRBD1	NA	TRBJ1-2	TGTGCCAGCAGCTTAGTAGGCCAGGGGGCAAGCTATGGCTACACCTTC	CASSLVGQGASYGYTF
TRBV28	16	NA	NA	TRBJ2-1	TGTGCCAGCAGTGCCCTTGAGGGAACCATCGGTAATGAGCAGTTCTTC	CASSALEGTIGNEQFF
TRBV4-1	14	NA	NA	TRBJ2-5	TGCGCCAGCAGCCACCCCGGGGAGGGGGTGACCCAGTACTTC	CASSHPGEGVTQYF
TRBV5-1	19	TRBD2	NA	TRBJ2-1	TGCGCCAGCAGCCACCGGACGGGAGGGGAGCGGGTAGACTACAATGAGCAGTTCTTC	CASSHRTGGERVDYNEQFF
TRBV4-1	15	TRBD1	NA	TRBJ1-1	TGCGCCAGCAGCCAAGTGGGGACAGGGAACACTGAAGCTTTCTTT	CASSQVGTGNTEAFF
TRBV6-6	13	NA	few	TRBJ1-2	TGTGCCAGCAGTTACGCACAAAATGATGGCTACACCTTC	CASSYAQNDGYTF
TRBV7-8	15	TRBD2	NA	TRBJ2-3	TGTGCCAGCAGCCAAGGGAGGGCAGGCACAGATACGCAGTATTTT	CASSQGRAGTDTQYF
TRBV30	14	TRBD1	NA	TRBJ2-7	TGTGCCTGGAAAACCGGGACAGGGGGCTACGAGCAGTACTTC	CAWKTGTGGYEQYF
TRBV27	15	NA	once	TRBJ1-2	TGTGCCAGCAGTTTATCCCTCGGAGGGGCTAGTGGCTACACCTTC	CASSLSLGGASGYTF
TRBV13	15	NA	NA	TRBJ2-1	TGTGCCAGCAGTAAAGAGACAGGAGCACACAATGAGCAGTTCTTC	CASSKETGAHNEQFF
TRBV14	14	TRBD1	NA	TRBJ2-1	TGTGCCAGCAGCCCCCTGACAGGGGGATATGAGCAGTTCTTC	CASSPLTGGYEQFF
TRBV29-1	15	TRBD2	NA	TRBJ2-7	TGCAGCGTTGAAGAGCGGCTAGCGGGGTCCTACGAGCAGTACTTC	CSVEERLAGSYEQYF
TRBV9	15	TRBD1	NA	TRBJ1-4	TGTGCCAGCAGCGCGACAGGGGGTTGGAGTGAAAAACTGTTTTTT	CASSATGGWSEKLFF
TRBV5-4	17	TRBD1	NA	TRBJ2-3	TGTGCCAGCAGCCAATTTCCCCGGGACAGTAGCACAGATACGCAGTATTTT	CASSQFPRDSSTDTQYF
TRBV30	13	NA	NA	TRBJ2-1	TGTGCCTGGAGTGGAGGGACTTACAATGAGCAGTTCTTC	CAWSGGTYNEQFF
TRBV11-3	14	TRBD1	once	TRBJ2-5	TGTGCCAGCAGCCCGGACAGGAAAGGAGAGACCCAGTACTTC	CASSPDRKGETQYF
TRBV27	18	TRBD1	NA	TRBJ2-7	TGTGCCAGCAGTATCCTACCGGGACAGGGCCCCGGGGGACACGAGCAGTACTTC	CASSILPGQGPGGHEQYF
TRBV2	13	NA	NA	TRBJ1-5	TGTGCCAGCGGGTTTTCTGAGCATCAGCCCCAGCATTTT	CASGFSEHQPQHF